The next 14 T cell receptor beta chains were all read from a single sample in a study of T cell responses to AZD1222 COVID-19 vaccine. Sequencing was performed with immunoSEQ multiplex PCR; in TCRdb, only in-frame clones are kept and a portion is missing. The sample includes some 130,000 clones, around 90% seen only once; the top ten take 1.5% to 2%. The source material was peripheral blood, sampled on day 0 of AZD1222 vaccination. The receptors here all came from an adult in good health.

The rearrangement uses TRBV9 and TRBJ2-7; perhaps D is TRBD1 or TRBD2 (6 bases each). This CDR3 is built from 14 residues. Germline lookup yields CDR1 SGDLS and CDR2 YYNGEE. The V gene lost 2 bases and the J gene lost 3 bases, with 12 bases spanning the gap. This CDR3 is CASSVNGGYYEQYF. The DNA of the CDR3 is TGTGCCAGCAGCGTTAACGGGGGCTACTACGAGCAGTACTTC. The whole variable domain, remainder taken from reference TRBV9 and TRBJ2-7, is DSGVTQTPKHLITATGQRVTLRCSPRSGDLSVYWYQQSLDQGLQFLIQYYNGEERAKGNILERFSAQQFPDLHSELNLSSLELGDSALYFCASSVNGGYYEQYFGPGTRLTVT.

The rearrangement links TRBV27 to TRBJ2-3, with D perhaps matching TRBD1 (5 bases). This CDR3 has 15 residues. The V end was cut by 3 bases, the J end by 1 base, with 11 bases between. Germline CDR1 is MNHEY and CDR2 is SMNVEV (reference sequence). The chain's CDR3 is CASSFPVQGTDTQYF. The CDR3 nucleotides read TGTGCCAGCAGTTTTCCAGTACAGGGCACAGATACGCAGTATTTT.

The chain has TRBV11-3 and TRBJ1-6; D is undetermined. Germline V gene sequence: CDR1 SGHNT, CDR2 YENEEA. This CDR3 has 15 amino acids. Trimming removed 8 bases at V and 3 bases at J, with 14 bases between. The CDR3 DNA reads TGTGCCAGCTCAGAGACCGCAGACTATAATTCACCCCTCCACTTT. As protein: CASSETADYNSPLHF.

CDR3 in DNA: TGCGCCAGCAGCGTTGTAACAGACAATGAGCAGTTCTTC. Translating gives CASSVVTDNEQFF. The chain combines TRBV5-1 with TRBJ2-1; D is unclear. The CDR3 has 13 residues. The germline V gene has CDR1 SGHRS and CDR2 YFSETQ. The V gene lost 4 bases and the J gene lost 5 bases, with 10 bases spanning the gap.

CDR3 sequence (DNA): TGCAGCGTTGATTCTGGACTAGCGGGTGGATACAATGAGCAGTTCTTC. Residues: CSVDSGLAGGYNEQFF. The rearrangement joins TRBV29-1 to TRBJ2-1; 11 nucleotides line up with TRBD2. Germline lookup yields CDR1 SQVTM and CDR2 ANQGSEA. The CDR3 consists of 16 residues. J gave up 4 bases and V 3 bases, and 8 bases lay outside the gene matches.

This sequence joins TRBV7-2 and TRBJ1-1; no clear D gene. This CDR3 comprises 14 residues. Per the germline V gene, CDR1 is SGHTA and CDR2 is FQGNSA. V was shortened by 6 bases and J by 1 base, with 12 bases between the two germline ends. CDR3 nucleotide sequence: TGTGCCAGCAGACCTGCTACAGCGAACACTGAAGCTTTCTTT. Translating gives CASRPATANTEAFF.

The CDR3 here is CAWSDRGFDQPQHF. CDR3 DNA sequence: TGTGCCTGGAGTGACCGAGGGTTTGATCAGCCCCAGCATTTT. The chain has TRBV30 and TRBJ1-5; no reliable D call. V was shortened by 1 base and J by 5 bases, with 12 bases between the two germline ends. Germline V gene data show CDR1 as GTSNPN and CDR2 as SVGIG (reference sequence). This CDR3 region has 14 residues.

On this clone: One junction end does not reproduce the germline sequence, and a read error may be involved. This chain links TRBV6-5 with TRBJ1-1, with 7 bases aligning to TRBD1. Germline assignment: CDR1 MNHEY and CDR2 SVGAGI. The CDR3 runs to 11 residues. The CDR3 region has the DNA TGTGCCAGCAGGGTCGGGACAGCCCTTAGGTTT. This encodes CASRVGTALRF.

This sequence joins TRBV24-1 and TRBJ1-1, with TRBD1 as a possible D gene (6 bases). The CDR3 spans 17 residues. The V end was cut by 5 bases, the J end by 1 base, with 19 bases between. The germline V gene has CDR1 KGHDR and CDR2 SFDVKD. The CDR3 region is CATSVSAGASGNTEAFF. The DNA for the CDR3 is TGTGCCACCAGTGTTTCGGCAGGGGCCTCTGGGAACACTGAAGCTTTCTTT.

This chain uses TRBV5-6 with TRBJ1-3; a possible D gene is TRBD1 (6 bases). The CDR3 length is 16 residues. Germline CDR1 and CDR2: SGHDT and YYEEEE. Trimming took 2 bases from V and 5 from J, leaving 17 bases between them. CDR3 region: CASSFLGIQGRNTIYF. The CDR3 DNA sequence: TGTGCCAGCAGCTTTTTGGGAATTCAGGGGAGAAACACCATATATTTT.

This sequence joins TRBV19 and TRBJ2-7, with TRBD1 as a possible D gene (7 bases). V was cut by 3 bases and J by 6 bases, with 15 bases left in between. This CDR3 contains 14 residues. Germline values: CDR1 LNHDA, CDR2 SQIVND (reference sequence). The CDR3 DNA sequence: TGTGCCAGTAGTATGGGACAGTTGCGGGGCGAGCAGTACTTC. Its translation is CASSMGQLRGEQYF.

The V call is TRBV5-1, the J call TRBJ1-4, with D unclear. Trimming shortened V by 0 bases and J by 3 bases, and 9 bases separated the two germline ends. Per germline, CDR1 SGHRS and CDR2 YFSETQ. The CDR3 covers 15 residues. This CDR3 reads CASSLDGRPNEKLFF. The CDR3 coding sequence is TGCGCCAGCAGCTTGGATGGGAGACCTAATGAAAAACTGTTTTTT.

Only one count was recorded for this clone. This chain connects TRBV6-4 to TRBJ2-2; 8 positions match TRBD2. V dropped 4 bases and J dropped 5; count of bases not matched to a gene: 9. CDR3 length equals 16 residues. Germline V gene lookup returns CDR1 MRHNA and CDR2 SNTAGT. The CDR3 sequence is CASSARERERTGELFF. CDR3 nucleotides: TGTGCCAGCAGTGCACGTGAGCGGGAGAGGACCGGGGAGCTGTTTTTT.

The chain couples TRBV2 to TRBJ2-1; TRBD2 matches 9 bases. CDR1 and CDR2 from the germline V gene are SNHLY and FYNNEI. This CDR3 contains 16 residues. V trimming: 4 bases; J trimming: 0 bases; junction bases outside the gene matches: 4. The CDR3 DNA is TGTGCCAGCAGTGTGAATAGCGGGAGCTCCTACAATGAGCAGTTCTTC. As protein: CASSVNSGSSYNEQFF.